A selection of T cell receptor beta chains follows, all from one sample in a study of T cell responses to AZD1222 COVID-19 vaccine. TCRdb's copy holds only in-frame clones and misses some; the assay was immunoSEQ multiplex PCR. The sample records approximately 100,000 clones, around 87% being singletons. The source was peripheral blood, collected 28 days after the second AZD1222 dose. The receptor set was obtained from an adult who received the AZD1222 COVID-19 vaccine. Each CDR3 is given with its conserved first and last residue.

v_gene: TRBV2
len: 13
CDR3aa: CASRVSIKVEAFF

v_gene: TRBV5-4
len: 15
CDR3aa: CASSAGVGSGNTIYF

v_gene: TRBV7-3
len: 16
CDR3aa: CASSAHSGGAADTQYF

v_gene: TRBV7-3
len: 12
CDR3aa: CASSFEGGEQYF

v_gene: TRBV24-1
len: 13
CDR3aa: CATSGLNTGELFF

v_gene: TRBV6-2/TRBV6-3
len: 17
CDR3aa: CASSHTLGRYSNQPQHF

v_gene: TRBV6-6
len: 14
CDR3aa: CASSTTGAGNTIYF

v_gene: TRBV3-1/TRBV3-2
len: 12
CDR3aa: CASSQEAHEQYF

v_gene: TRBV7-9
len: 12
CDR3aa: CASRLSANTQYF

v_gene: TRBV7-9
len: 12
CDR3aa: CASSLVAEKLFF

v_gene: TRBV13
len: 17
CDR3aa: CASSLARGAGGRETQYF

v_gene: TRBV7-3
len: 13
CDR3aa: CASSLGRGDTQYF

v_gene: TRBV5-1
len: 14
CDR3aa: CASSLGGVDSPLHF

v_gene: TRBV3-1/TRBV3-2
len: 13
CDR3aa: CASSQGPQGEQFF

v_gene: TRBV7-9
len: 13
CDR3aa: CASSPRGYYEQYF

v_gene: TRBV5-4
len: 15
CDR3aa: CASSSGPLDTDTQYF

v_gene: TRBV28
len: 12
CDR3aa: CASSSGRTEAFF

v_gene: TRBV18
len: 14
CDR3aa: CASSPGTSGPEQFF

v_gene: TRBV19
len: 15
CDR3aa: CASSPEESRTDTQYF

v_gene: TRBV28
len: 17
CDR3aa: CASSLSGLAGNTDTQYF

v_gene: TRBV4-1
len: 15
CDR3aa: CASSQEGAYNSPLHF

v_gene: TRBV6-5
len: 13
CDR3aa: CASRGTPSYEQYF

v_gene: TRBV30
len: 16
CDR3aa: CGILRGQSSYNSPLHF

v_gene: TRBV20-1
len: 11
CDR3aa: CSAIALDTQYF

v_gene: TRBV19
len: 12
CDR3aa: CASGRAGETQYF

v_gene: TRBV15
len: 14
CDR3aa: CATSRDRGDYGYTF

v_gene: TRBV11-2
len: 16
CDR3aa: CASSLGTGYSGNTIYF

v_gene: TRBV12-3/TRBV12-4
len: 13
CDR3aa: CASSGPWADTQYF

v_gene: TRBV5-1
len: 11
CDR3aa: CAKQPPTEAFF

v_gene: TRBV9
len: 15
CDR3aa: CASSVEGQLTGELFF

v_gene: TRBV6-2/TRBV6-3
len: 14
CDR3aa: CASSQARSSYEQYF

v_gene: TRBV11-1
len: 13
CDR3aa: CASSLPPQGEQYF

v_gene: TRBV7-8
len: 16
CDR3aa: CASSLAAGGLRETQYF

v_gene: TRBV10-3
len: 13
CDR3aa: CAIKLAGEETQYF

v_gene: TRBV7-9
len: 13
CDR3aa: CASSSQGGTEAFF

v_gene: TRBV29-1
len: 14
CDR3aa: CSVGRLEGSYEQYF

v_gene: TRBV6-6
len: 16
CDR3aa: CASSYSMGDRQETQYF

v_gene: TRBV11-2
len: 15
CDR3aa: CASSLVSGLRETQYF

v_gene: TRBV28
len: 15
CDR3aa: CASSLLPSGDGELFF

v_gene: TRBV28
len: 16
CDR3aa: CASSLTSYAGANVLTF

v_gene: TRBV27
len: 15
CDR3aa: CASSLTTSGRNEQFF

v_gene: TRBV28
len: 14
CDR3aa: CASSFWQGNDEQYF

v_gene: TRBV19
len: 14
CDR3aa: CASSMGLAADTQYF

v_gene: TRBV2
len: 13
CDR3aa: CASRDSGGYGYTF

v_gene: TRBV30
len: 15
CDR3aa: CAWSFRGSGNQPQHF

v_gene: TRBV27
len: 15
CDR3aa: CASRRTTVPSYEQYF

v_gene: TRBV5-8
len: 12
CDR3aa: CASSHPSRELFF

v_gene: TRBV6-5
len: 14
CDR3aa: CASYPGQGTYGYTF

v_gene: TRBV28
len: 16
CDR3aa: CASSLPARPGSYGYTF